This TCR beta chain was identified in a study of tumor-infiltrating lymphocytes in oesophageal squamous cell carcinoma. From the PCR reads, TCRdb called clonotypes with MiXCR, one entry per CDR3 protein. The table lists about 12,000 distinct CDR3 sequences, 50% to 60% of them singletons. Germline V gives CDR1 MRHNA, CDR2 SNTAGT. The CDR3 runs to 15 residues. With 2 bases removed from V and 2 bases from J, the gap between germline ends came to 10 bases. The sequence was obtained from a female donor with esophageal squamous cell carcinoma. The chain has TRBV6-4 and TRBJ2-1; a possible D gene is TRBD2 (6 bases). The sequenced material came from esophageal tumor tissue. The CDR3 loop is CASSDVAGPYNEQFF. As DNA, the CDR3 is TGTGCCAGCAGTGACGTGGCGGGGCCCTACAATGAGCAGTTCTTC.